This paragraph covers one TCR beta chain sequence. Per the study methods: Estimates of nucleated cell counts were drawn from the amplification of reference gene primers. Profiling relied on immunoSEQ multiplex PCR, and the TCRdb table lists in-frame clones only, not all of them. The V and J calls and clone size come from that table; D and trimming were worked out from the DNA. In the table there are about 140,000 clones, approximately 80% of which are singletons. This entry is derived from a study of blood T cell repertoires in COVID-19. Turning to the study itself: Some COVID-19 samples were acute and others convalescent; all came from the United States, Italy and Spain.

Living in roughly 23 US areas, the participants were between 18 and 89 years of age. The receptor was derived from a man aged 65-85 years who had been exposed to COVID-19. What was sequenced was PBMCs or T cells enriched from blood (not recorded which).

CDR3 DNA sequence: TGCGCCACCGCGTCGGGGGGCCGGCCCAATCAGCCCCAGCATTTT. This translates into CATASGGRPNQPQHF. The J gene is TRBJ1-5, the V gene TRBV4-1; D may be TRBD1 (6 bases). The CDR3 sequence is 15 residues long. The germline V gene encodes CDR1 MGHRA and CDR2 YSYEKL. The V end was cut by 10 bases, the J end by 3 bases, with 19 bases between.